This entry lists 11 T cell receptor beta chains sequenced from one sample in a study of pediatric ulcerative colitis. Clones were read by immunoSEQ multiplex PCR, and TCRdb kept only the in-frame ones, dropping some. The table has about 64,000 clones, roughly nine tenths seen once. Sequencing input: blood. Receptors were obtained from a boy aged 5-17 years with severe ulcerative colitis.

The J gene is TRBJ2-1, the V gene TRBV7-2; 11 bases agree with TRBD2. The V gene's germline CDR1 is SGHTA and CDR2 FQGNSA. Losses at the gene ends were 5 bases for V and 7 bases for J; bases not matched to a gene: 4. The CDR3 is 14 amino acids. CDR3 amino acids: CASSPWTSGNEQFF. The CDR3 DNA reads TGTGCCAGCAGCCCCTGGACTAGCGGGAATGAGCAGTTCTTC.

This clone was detected a few times. This sequence joins TRBV19 and TRBJ1-2; TRBD1 agrees at 8 bases. The J segment lost 1 base and the V segment lost 4 bases, leaving 5 bases of the junction unmatched. Germline V gene data show CDR1 as LNHDA and CDR2 as SQIVND (reference sequence). The CDR3 consists of 15 residues. The CDR3 sequence is CASSTSTGGNYGYTF. In DNA form, the CDR3 reads TGTGCCAGTAGTACCTCCACAGGGGGTAACTATGGCTACACCTTC.

The V call is TRBV2, the J call TRBJ1-1; 11 nucleotides line up with TRBD1. Germline V gene sequence: CDR1 SNHLY, CDR2 FYNNEI. Losses at the gene ends were 8 bases for V and 5 bases for J; bases not matched to a gene: 7. This CDR3 spans 14 amino acids. The CDR3 loop reads CASGKGQGATEAFF. The CDR3 DNA follows: TGTGCCAGCGGAAAAGGACAGGGGGCAACTGAAGCTTTCTTT.

Points on this clone: At one end the junction does not follow the germline gene, possibly because of a read error. The chain links TRBV6-5 to TRBJ2-6; D may match TRBD1 or TRBD2 (5 bases each). The CDR3 loop spans 8 amino acids. From germline, CDR1 is MNHEY and CDR2 SVGAGI. DNA of the CDR3: TGTGCCAGCCACCAAGGGACCTTC. This gives the protein CASHQGTF.

V and J are TRBV5-1 and TRBJ1-2; D is unresolved. Trimming shortened V by 0 bases and J by 4 bases, and 16 bases separated the two germline ends. The CDR3 is 16 amino acids. From germline, CDR1 is SGHRS and CDR2 YFSETQ. CDR3 in amino acids: CASSLEIGTVAYGYTF. DNA for the CDR3: TGCGCCAGCAGCTTGGAAATAGGAACCGTTGCCTATGGCTACACCTTC.

This sequence joins TRBV2 and TRBJ2-3; 8 bases fit TRBD2. The length of the CDR3 is 17 residues. With V trimmed by 5 bases and J by 3 bases, 13 bases remained unmatched. Germline V gene data show CDR1 as SNHLY and CDR2 as FYNNEI. This CDR3 reads CASSRPLAGPLTDTQYF. CDR3 bases: TGTGCCAGCAGTCGACCTTTAGCGGGACCTTTGACAGATACGCAGTATTTT.

The chain has TRBV5-4 and TRBJ2-7; D gene ambiguous. V lost 2 bases to trimming and J lost 6 bases, with 9 bases between them. This CDR3 has 12 amino acids. Germline CDR1 is SGHNT and CDR2 is YYREEE (reference sequence). The CDR3 DNA sequence: TGTGCCAGCAGCTTTTTCCAGACCGAGCAGTACTTC. This encodes CASSFFQTEQYF. The full variable domain, completed using reference TRBV5-4 and TRBJ2-7, is ETGVTQSPTHLIKTRGQQVTLRCSSQSGHNTVSWYQQALGQGPQFIFQYYREEENGRGNFPPRFSGLQFPNYSSELNVNALELDDSALYLCASSFFQTEQYFGPGTRLTVT.

The V and J genes are TRBV15 and TRBJ1-5, with 11 nucleotides matching TRBD1. Trimming removed 5 bases from V and 2 bases from J; junction bases left unmatched: 2. CDR3 length: 15 residues. CDR1 and CDR2 (germline): LNHNV, YYDKDF (reference sequence). CDR3 sequence: CATSGGQGGNQPQHF. The CDR3 DNA is TGTGCCACCAGCGGGGGACAGGGGGGCAATCAGCCCCAGCATTTT.

The CDR3 reads CASSHGQGGTEAFF. The CDR3 nucleotides read TGTGCCAGCAGCCACGGACAGGGGGGGACTGAAGCTTTCTTT. The chain uses TRBV6-6 and TRBJ1-1; 10 nucleotides match TRBD1. V lost 6 bases to trimming and J lost 5 bases; unmatched junction nucleotides: 6. The CDR3 is made up of 14 amino acids. Germline values: CDR1 MNHNY, CDR2 SVGAGI (reference sequence).

V usage is TRBV5-1 and J usage is TRBJ1-4; no firm D call. This CDR3 is 13 amino acids long. V lost 3 bases to trimming and J lost 8 bases, with 11 bases between them. Germline assignment: CDR1 SGHRS and CDR2 YFSETQ. CDR3 in DNA: TGCGCCAGCAGCTCTGGACTCGGGGAAAAACTGTTTTTT. Translated: CASSSGLGEKLFF.

The gene calls are TRBV4-3 and TRBJ1-3; 8 nucleotides match TRBD1. The germline V gene has CDR1 LGHNA and CDR2 YSLEER. The length of the CDR3 is 19 residues. V shed 2 bases and J 0 bases; nucleotides not matched to a gene: 12. The CDR3 spells CASSQSWTGITLSGNTIYF. For the CDR3, the DNA is TGCGCCAGCAGCCAATCGTGGACAGGGATTACCCTCTCTGGAAACACCATATATTTT.